These T cell receptor beta chains were read from a single sample in a study of cytomegalovirus exposure and HLA in healthy donors. TCRdb's table, derived via immunoSEQ multiplex PCR, lists solely in-frame clones and lacks some. Among 70,000 or so clones, approximately 93% were seen once, and the ten largest hold less than 2%. The specimen sequenced was PBMCs. Source of these receptors: a man between 18 and 29 years old in good health and CMV-seropositive. Each CDR3 is given with its conserved first and last residue. D genes are given only for firm matches. Part of the rows lack a size; the others show once, few, many or a class for expanded clones.

- TRBJ1-5 TRBV7-9 - CASSLVGGAGQPQHF TGTGCCAGCAGCTTAGTAGGAGGGGCAGGTCAGCCCCAGCATTTT
TRBD1 TRBJ2-2 TRBV5-5 - CASSLVLVRGPGELFF TGTGCCAGCAGCTTGGTGCTTGTCAGGGGGCCCGGGGAGCTGTTTTTT
- TRBJ1-2 TRBV14 - CASSQDEEGVTYGYTF TGTGCCAGCAGCCAAGATGAGGAGGGAGTTACCTATGGCTACACCTTC
- TRBJ1-1 TRBV9 - CASSRDTEAFF TGTGCCAGCAGCCGAGACACTGAAGCTTTCTTT
- TRBJ1-1 TRBV5-1 - CASSGQFPNTEAFF TGCGCCAGCAGCGGCCAGTTCCCGAACACTGAAGCTTTCTTT
TRBD2 TRBJ2-2 TRBV30 - CAWAAGVGTGELFF TGTGCCTGGGCGGCGGGGGTAGGCACCGGGGAGCTGTTTTTT
- TRBJ2-7 TRBV7-9 - CAILRINRSYEQYF TGTGCCATCCTGAGGATCAACCGTTCCTACGAGCAGTACTTC
TRBD1 TRBJ1-2 TRBV19 - CASSPGRTGGNYGYTF TGTGCCAGTAGCCCCGGGAGGACAGGGGGTAACTATGGCTACACCTTC
- TRBJ1-1 TRBV9 - CASSLGGGGTEAFF TGTGCCAGCAGCCTCGGGGGGGGCGGAACTGAAGCTTTCTTT
- TRBJ2-7 TRBV5-1 - CASSSPGGDSEQYF TGCGCCAGCAGCTCCCCGGGCGGGGACAGCGAGCAGTACTTC
- TRBJ2-3 TRBV27 - CASSLGVTWSTDTQYF TGTGCCAGCAGTTTGGGAGTAACCTGGAGCACAGATACGCAGTATTTT
- TRBJ1-4 TRBV10-3 - CAINSGLPNEKLFF TGTGCCATCAACAGTGGGTTGCCTAATGAAAAACTGTTTTTT
- TRBJ2-5 TRBV10-1 - CASSEVGAGAETQYF TGCGCCAGCAGTGAAGTCGGGGCAGGGGCAGAGACCCAGTACTTC
- TRBJ1-2 TRBV19 - CASNPRGRSSFNYGYTF TGTGCCAGTAACCCCAGGGGCCGCTCGTCCTTTAACTATGGCTACACCTTC
- TRBJ2-7 TRBV12-1 - CASSYPPDVEALQYF TGTGCCAGCAGCTACCCCCCCGACGTGGAGGCGCTGCAGTACTTC
- TRBJ2-1 TRBV5-1 - CASSPGGGPVTYNEQFF TGCGCCAGCAGCCCTGGTGGGGGCCCGGTAACCTACAATGAGCAGTTCTTC
- TRBJ1-4 TRBV4-1 - CASSQDIMEPEKLFF TGCGCCAGCAGCCAAGATATCATGGAGCCTGAAAAACTGTTTTTT
- TRBJ2-7 TRBV5-6 - CASSLSVYEQYF TGTGCCAGCAGCTTGTCAGTCTACGAGCAGTACTTC
- TRBJ1-5 TRBV19 - CASSIRDNQPQHF TGTGCCAGTAGCATCAGGGATAATCAGCCCCAGCATTTT
- TRBJ2-5 TRBV6-1 - CASVRPNQETQYF TGTGCCAGCGTCAGGCCCAACCAAGAGACCCAGTACTTC
TRBD2 TRBJ2-2 TRBV11-3 - CASSLGLASSSRNTGELFF TGTGCCAGCAGCTTAGGACTAGCGTCCTCCAGTAGGAACACCGGGGAGCTGTTTTTT
TRBD1 TRBJ2-2 TRBV2 - CASIGQENTGELFF TGTGCCAGCATCGGACAGGAGAACACCGGGGAGCTGTTTTTT
TRBD1 TRBJ2-3 TRBV5-1 - CASSAPGGDRVITDTQYF TGCGCCAGCAGTGCCCCAGGTGGGGACAGGGTTATCACAGATACGCAGTATTTT
- TRBJ1-1 TRBV28 - CASSPLVPGKTEAFF TGTGCCAGCAGTCCCTTGGTCCCAGGGAAAACTGAAGCTTTCTTT
TRBD1 TRBJ2-1 TRBV7-3 - CASSSDRGNEQFF TGTGCCAGCAGCTCAGACAGGGGTAATGAGCAGTTCTTC
TRBD2 TRBJ2-1 TRBV5-1 - CASSEGLAHNEQFF TGCGCCAGCAGTGAGGGACTAGCCCACAATGAGCAGTTCTTC
TRBD1 TRBJ1-1 TRBV29-1 - CSVEDFRTGIEAFF TGCAGCGTTGAAGATTTTCGGACAGGGATTGAAGCTTTCTTT
- TRBJ2-7 TRBV5-5 - CASSAPGREQYF TGTGCCAGCAGCGCCCCAGGGCGGGAGCAGTACTTC
TRBD2 TRBJ2-7 TRBV5-5 - CASSWQTSGTSYEQYF TGTGCCAGCAGCTGGCAGACTAGCGGGACGTCCTACGAGCAGTACTTC
- TRBJ2-1 TRBV15 - CATSRDRAADEQFF TGTGCCACCAGCAGAGACAGGGCAGCTGATGAGCAGTTCTTC
TRBD2 TRBJ2-1 TRBV5-6 - CASSLELTSGGYNEQFF TGTGCCAGCAGCTTGGAGTTGACATCGGGGGGCTACAATGAGCAGTTCTTC
- TRBJ2-2 TRBV11-2 - CASIRSTLPNTGELFF TGTGCCAGCATAAGGTCGACACTTCCTAACACCGGGGAGCTGTTTTTT
TRBD2 TRBJ2-1 TRBV6-1 - CASRGGLAESGEQFF TGTGCCAGCAGGGGGGGACTAGCGGAAAGTGGGGAGCAGTTCTTC
- TRBJ2-7 TRBV5-1 - CASSLVQEASEQYF TGCGCCAGCAGCTTGGTTCAGGAGGCGTCCGAGCAGTACTTC
- TRBJ2-1 TRBV15 - CATSKRGGVSSYNEQFF TGTGCCACCAGCAAACGCGGTGGCGTGAGCTCCTACAATGAGCAGTTCTTC
- TRBJ2-5 TRBV5-4 - CASSLEPGNWETQYF TGTGCCAGCAGCTTGGAGCCCGGGAATTGGGAGACCCAGTACTTC
- TRBJ1-4 TRBV5-1 once CASSLQGTNEKLFF TGCGCCAGCAGCTTGCAGGGAACTAATGAAAAACTGTTTTTT
- TRBJ2-1 TRBV7-6 - CASSSLPRAGAGPNNEQFF TGTGCCAGCAGTTCGCTACCGCGGGCAGGTGCGGGGCCTAACAATGAGCAGTTCTTC
- TRBJ1-5 TRBV28 - CASSPRSLSNQPQHF TGTGCCAGCAGTCCCCGCAGTCTTAGCAATCAGCCCCAGCATTTT
- TRBJ2-7 TRBV27 - CASSLSGDPYEQYF TGTGCCAGCAGTTTGTCAGGGGATCCCTACGAGCAGTACTTC
- TRBJ2-4 TRBV4-1 - CASSQLRDRTENIQYF TGCGCCAGCAGCCAATTACGTGACAGGACTGAAAACATTCAGTACTTC